Described below is a single T cell receptor (beta chain) sequence and its context. Its antigen is unidentified. One base away lies a much larger clone, so this may be a sequencing read error. No cell sorting was done before RNA was extracted from the tissue. TCRbeta libraries were built with three rounds of nested PCR, modified from ARM-PCR. A single record per CDR3 protein comes from TCRdb applying MiXCR to the multiplex PCR reads. Seen here are fewer than 130,000 distinct CDR3 sequences, approximately 84% observed once, and the top ten hold more than 20%. Germline CDR1 SNHLY, CDR2 FYNNEI. This CDR3 region has 14 residues. V lost 5 bases and J 10 bases, leaving 17 bases between the germline ends. The data stem from a study of tumor and adjacent non-tumor tissue in lung cancer. Across the study: Histology: eleven to twelve adenocarcinoma, a couple of squamous cell carcinoma, 1 small cell lung cancer. General study results and limits: Patients with more diverse tumor TCRs had worse survival. TCR diversity was significantly greater in tumor than normal lung tissue.

The chain joins TRBV2 to TRBJ1-4; the D gene is possibly TRBD1 (5 bases). The specimen sequenced was lung tumor tissue. The TCR sequence derives from a man aged 70-80 years with non-small cell lung cancer. The CDR3 coding sequence is TGTGCCAGCAGTTTGGGACGGGGAGAGGGAAAACTGTTTTTT. It translates to CASSLGRGEGKLFF.